The next 10 T cell receptor beta chains were all read from a single sample in a study of T cell clonality in common variable immunodeficiency. Here immunoSEQ multiplex PCR was the method, and the copy in TCRdb shows in-frame clones only, minus some. The sample contains 30,000 to 40,000 clones, none of them singletons. Sequencing was performed on peripheral blood mononuclear cells. The receptors were gathered from a person aged 18 to 75 in good health.

As for this clone: A read error may account for a junction end that differs from germline. Sequencing ends 3 residues short of the CDR3 end; the germline J gene provides the rest. The sample carries other DNA sequences with the same CDR3. The rearrangement uses TRBV10-2 and TRBJ1-3; 8 positions agree with TRBD1. Germline V gene data show CDR1 as WSHSY and CDR2 as SAAADI. The CDR3 sequence is 15 residues long. Incomplete CDR3 DNA: TGCGCCAGCCGACAGGGGACAGGCGGGGGAAACACA. Translation gives CASRQGTGGGNT. The full CDR3 protein reads CASRQGTGGGNTIYF.

This clone has more than one count but fewer than ten. Coverage ceases 3 residues before the CDR3 finishes, and the germline J gene fills in the end. The chain employs TRBV30 and TRBJ1-4, with D unclear. This CDR3 is built from 15 residues. CDR1 and CDR2 (germline): GTSNPN, SVGIG (reference sequence). The chain's CDR3 is CAWTLAATGNSPLFF. The CDR3 DNA, read in part, is TGTGCCTGGACCCTGGCTGCGACGGGTAATTCACCA.

This clone showed up many times. The read terminates 3 residues before the CDR3 end, so the remaining end is supplied by the germline J gene. The chain uses TRBV11-3 and TRBJ2-1; 10 bases fit TRBD2. Germline lookup yields CDR1 SGHNT and CDR2 YENEEA. This CDR3 is 15 amino acids long. V lost 7 bases, J lost 7 bases, and 10 bases stayed unmatched. The part of the CDR3 DNA that was read is TGTGCCAGCACCACCATAGCGGGAGGATCTAATGAG. This translates into CASTTIAGGSNE. The CDR3 reads in full as CASTTIAGGSNEQFF.

This clone was recorded at least ten times. The read gets to within 3 residues of the CDR3 end, and the germline J gene fills in the rest. The chain recombines TRBV30 with TRBJ2-3; a possible D gene is TRBD2 (5 bases). The germline V gene encodes CDR1 GTSNPN and CDR2 SVGIG (reference sequence). Between the trimmed V and J ends, which lost 4 bases and 3 bases, there was a span of 11 bases. This CDR3 region has 13 residues. The CDR3 region is CAWKAGQTDTQYF. The sequenced CDR3 bases are TGTGCCTGGAAGGCGGGCCAAACAGATACG.

This clone came up a few times. Read sequence stops 3 residues before the CDR3 end, and the germline J gene provides the missing end. The chain uses TRBV7-8 and TRBJ2-3; TRBD1 aligns across 9 bases. The CDR3 has 14 amino acids. Per germline, CDR1 SGHVS and CDR2 FQNEAQ. The sequenced CDR3 bases are TGTGCCAGCAGCTCTAGGACAGGGGTTGGGACG. Translated: CASSSRTGVGT. The entire CDR3 reads CASSSRTGVGTQYF. Combining the CDR3 with reference TRBV7-8 and TRBJ2-3 gives the whole variable domain GAGVSQSPRYKVAKRGQDVALRCDPISGHVSLFWYQQALGQGPEFLTYFQNEAQLDKSGLPSDRFFAERPEGSVSTLKIQRTQQEDSAVYLCASSSRTGVGTQYFGPGTRLTVL.

This clone was recorded at least ten times. The CDR3 spells CASSLGGAAEQFF. The covered CDR3 bases are TGTGCCAGCAGCTTGGGGGGGGCCGCTGAG. This chain uses TRBV7-2 with TRBJ2-1; the D gene is possibly TRBD2 (7 bases). The sequence runs out 3 residues before the end of the CDR3; the remainder is reconstructed from the germline J gene. With 3 bases removed from V and 9 bases from J, the gap between germline ends came to 12 bases. CDR1 SGHTA and CDR2 FQGNSA come from the germline V gene. The CDR3 extends over 13 amino acids.

This clone has at least ten counts. With the read ending 3 residues before the CDR3 end, the germline J gene is used to fill in that end. This chain connects TRBV5-6 to TRBJ1-5; 7 bases fit TRBD1. The length of the CDR3 is 14 residues. CDR1 SGHDT and CDR2 YYEEEE come from the germline V gene. V lost 2 bases, J lost 4 bases, and 3 bases stayed unmatched. The CDR3 reads CASSFGTENQPQHF. Incomplete CDR3 DNA: TGTGCCAGCAGCTTCGGGACAGAGAATCAGCCC.

This clone was counted many times. The sequenced fragment ends 3 residues before the CDR3 boundary, so the rest is inferred from the germline J gene. The gene calls are TRBV15 and TRBJ2-4, with 7 bases identical to TRBD2. V was pared by 4 bases and J by 0 bases, with 6 bases of the junction left unmatched. The CDR3 has 16 residues. CDR1 is LNHNV, CDR2 YYDKDF, per germline (reference sequence). The sequenced part of the CDR3 DNA is TGTGCCACCAGCAAACCGGGGGGAGTAGCCAAAAACATT. Residues: CATSKPGGVAKNI. The complete CDR3 sequence is CATSKPGGVAKNIQYF.

This clone has a count of ten or more. Partial CDR3 DNA: TGCGCCAGCAGCTTGACTTCAGCCAAAAACATT. This sequence encodes CASSLTSAKNI. In full, the CDR3 reads CASSLTSAKNIQYF. The rearrangement links TRBV5-1 to TRBJ2-4; D gene ambiguous. Coverage ceases 3 residues before the CDR3 finishes, and the germline J gene fills in the end. V lost 1 base to trimming and J lost 0 bases, with 5 bases between them. Germline values: CDR1 SGHRS, CDR2 YFSETQ. CDR3 length: 14 amino acids.

This clone was picked up many times. A junction boundary mismatches the germline segment, possibly from a read error. From the germline J gene comes the end of the CDR3, since the read stops 3 residues before it. J is TRBJ2-1 and V is TRBV6-1; D perhaps matches TRBD1 (5 bases). This CDR3 has 15 amino acids. The germline gives CDR1 MNHNS, CDR2 SASEGT. The sequenced part of the CDR3 DNA is TGTGCCAGCCGTGACAGAAGATGGCTCTACAATGAG. Protein sequence: CASRDRRWLYNE. The complete CDR3 sequence is CASRDRRWLYNEQFF.